This T cell receptor beta chain was profiled in a study of Graves' ophthalmopathy and Graves' hyperthyroidism. Whole-study results and caveats: Using a 13-signature model, the authors split ophthalmopathy from stable hyperthyroidism, with just under 90% sensitivity and 80% to 84% specificity.

Scientists amplified the TCR beta CDR3 regions from RNA transcripts. HTBI-primed first-round RT-PCR preceded second-round multiplex PCR. TCRdb ran MiXCR on the multiplex PCR reads and lists one entry per CDR3 protein. This table has almost 40,000 distinct CDR3 sequences, roughly 49% appearing once. This CDR3 comprises 13 residues. Per germline, CDR1 SGHTA and CDR2 FQGTGA. V lost 2 bases to trimming and J lost 6 bases; unmatched junction nucleotides: 3. This clonotype was counted a few times. The antigen remains undetermined. The receptor comes from an adult woman with stable Graves' hyperthyroidism. This chain joins TRBV7-3 and TRBJ2-7; 8 bases map to TRBD2. The material sequenced was peripheral blood. DNA of the CDR3: TGTGCCAGCAGCTTACGGGGGGGCGGCGAGCAGTACTTC. Protein sequence: CASSLRGGGEQYF.